One and the same sample provided the 12 T cell receptor beta chains below, sequenced in a study of T cell responses to AZD1222 COVID-19 vaccine. Sequenced by immunoSEQ multiplex PCR; TCRdb stores in-frame clones only, minus some. This sample has 100,000 to 120,000 clones, with more than 70% found just once. Sequences were derived from peripheral blood, sampled on day 0 of AZD1222 vaccination. The source is an adult in good health.

The rearrangement joins TRBV18 to TRBJ2-1; D might be TRBD2 (6 bases). The CDR3 extends over 11 amino acids. The V end was cut by 5 bases, the J end by 7 bases, with 6 bases between. Germline CDR1 is KGHSH and CDR2 is LQKENI. Written as DNA, the CDR3 is TGTGCCAGCTCAGGAGGGAATGAGCAGTTCTTC. It specifies CASSGGNEQFF.

V gene TRBV19 combines with J gene TRBJ2-4, with TRBD2 as a possible D gene (5 bases). Germline lookup yields CDR1 LNHDA and CDR2 SQIVND (reference sequence). The ends were cut back, 3 bases at V and 6 bases at J, with 15 bases in the middle. CDR3 size: 15 residues. CDR3 amino acids: CASSIGPVAGNIQYF. In DNA form, the CDR3 reads TGTGCCAGTAGTATTGGGCCGGTGGCGGGAAACATTCAGTACTTC. Complete variable domain (other parts from reference TRBV19 and TRBJ2-4): DGGITQSPKYLFRKEGQNVTLSCEQNLNHDAMYWYRQDPGQGLRLIYYSQIVNDFQKGDIAEGYSVSREKKESFPLTVTSAQKNPTAFYLCASSIGPVAGNIQYFGAGTRLSVL.

The gene calls are TRBV18 and TRBJ2-3, with 15 bases fitting TRBD2. Looked up from germline, CDR1 is KGHSH and CDR2 is LQKENI. This CDR3 spans 16 amino acids. V trimming: 4 bases; J trimming: 5 bases; junction bases outside the gene matches: 4. The DNA for the CDR3 is TGTGCCAGCTCACAGGGACTAGCGGGAGGAGGAGATACGCAGTATTTT. This translates into CASSQGLAGGGDTQYF.

The chain links TRBV18 to TRBJ2-5; no clear D gene. CDR3 length: 12 amino acids. Per germline, CDR1 KGHSH and CDR2 LQKENI. Trimming pared 1 base from V and 3 bases from J, leaving 3 bases between. CDR3 region: CASSPLKETQYF. DNA for the CDR3: TGTGCCAGCTCACCACTGAAAGAGACCCAGTACTTC.

The chain recombines TRBV9 with TRBJ1-2, with 8 bases aligning to TRBD1. The CDR3 has 15 amino acids. Trimming removed 0 bases from V and 4 bases from J; junction bases left unmatched: 5. Germline lookup yields CDR1 SGDLS and CDR2 YYNGEE. The CDR3 DNA reads TGTGCCAGCAGCGTAGACCAGGGACAGGTCTATGGCTACACCTTC. It encodes CASSVDQGQVYGYTF.

The chain is built from TRBV9 and TRBJ2-1, with D perhaps TRBD2 (6 bases). Germline V gene data show CDR1 as SGDLS and CDR2 as YYNGEE. The CDR3 loop spans 12 amino acids. Trimming cost V 2 bases and J 10 bases, with 10 bases left between them. The CDR3 DNA reads as TGTGCCAGCAGCGTTGGGACTGGGGAGCAGTTCTTC. It yields the protein CASSVGTGEQFF. Full variable domain (outside the CDR3, taken from reference TRBV9 and TRBJ2-1): DSGVTQTPKHLITATGQRVTLRCSPRSGDLSVYWYQQSLDQGLQFLIQYYNGEERAKGNILERFSAQQFPDLHSELNLSSLELGDSALYFCASSVGTGEQFFGPGTRLTVL.

This clone appeared once. The chain recombines TRBV4-2 with TRBJ2-7; TRBD2 is a possible D gene (5 bases). Trimming cost V 0 bases and J 5 bases, with 8 bases left between them. CDR1 and CDR2 from the germline V gene are LGHNA and YNFKEQ. The CDR3 totals 13 residues. The DNA of the CDR3 is TGTGCCAGCAGCCAAGATAACGGGGACGAGCAGTACTTC. Translating gives CASSQDNGDEQYF.

This sequence joins TRBV7-6 and TRBJ2-7; tentative D call: TRBD2 (6 bases). Germline-derived CDR1 and CDR2 are SGHVS and FNYEAQ. V was pared by 5 bases and J by 0 bases, with 17 bases between. The CDR3 totals 16 residues. The DNA of the CDR3 is TGTGCCAGCAGCCCCCGACCCGCGGGAACCTCCTACGAGCAGTACTTC. This codes for CASSPRPAGTSYEQYF.

V is TRBV3-1 (or the pseudogene TRBV3-2) and J is TRBJ1-6; TRBD1 is a possible D gene (5 bases). The CDR3 is 15 amino acids. Trimming took 0 bases from V and 8 from J, leaving 11 bases between them. From germline, CDR1 is LGHDT and CDR2 YNNKEL (reference sequence). The CDR3: CASSQDGQGDSPLHF. CDR3 in DNA: TGTGCCAGCAGCCAAGATGGGCAGGGAGATTCACCCCTCCACTTT.

The chain combines TRBV6-1 with TRBJ1-6, with a tentative D call TRBD1 (6 bases). The length of the CDR3 is 15 residues. CDR1 is MNHNS and CDR2 is SASEGT in the germline V gene. V lost 0 bases, J lost 7 bases, and 10 bases lay in between. CDR3 protein: CASSEAPQGNSPLHF. The DNA for the CDR3 is TGTGCCAGCAGTGAAGCTCCACAGGGAAATTCACCCCTCCACTTT.

The chain has TRBV4-2 and TRBJ1-1, with 10 nucleotides matching TRBD1. Trimming removed 4 bases from V and 1 base from J; junction bases left unmatched: 3. CDR1 LGHNA and CDR2 YNFKEQ come from the germline V gene. This CDR3 comprises 15 residues. CDR3 in amino acids: CASSRGDRGNTEAFF. Written as DNA, the CDR3 is TGTGCCAGCAGCCGTGGGGACAGGGGGAACACTGAAGCTTTCTTT.

The CDR3 here is CASSEFFSYEQYF. DNA of the CDR3: TGTGCCAGCAGTGAATTTTTCTCCTACGAGCAGTACTTC. V gene TRBV6-1 combines with J gene TRBJ2-7; D call uncertain. The CDR3 sequence is 13 residues long. Trimming stripped 2 bases from V and 0 bases from J, with 5 bases between. The germline V gene has CDR1 MNHNS and CDR2 SASEGT.